These T cell receptor beta chains were read from a single sample in a study of T cells expressing NK-cell markers. No DNA is given; TCRdb re-called the 5' RACE reads and lists each CDR3 protein once. This specimen shows 150,000 to 200,000 distinct CDR3 sequences; the ten leading clones hold just over 20%. Sequences were obtained from blood T cells: a sorted CD56 or NKG2C T cell subset, CD4+ or CD8+ T cells, or bulk PBMC T cells (not recorded which). All receptors derive from a man between 18 and 69 years old in good health. The CDR3 runs from the conserved cysteine through the conserved F or W.

>TRBJ2-3|TRBV4-2
CASSQGLAGGPDTQYF
>TRBJ2-2|TRBV9
CASSAGGWPGELFF
>TRBJ2-5|TRBV20-1
CSARKRGWETQYF
>TRBJ1-1|TRBV7-8
CASSPLRVNTEAFF
>TRBJ1-2|TRBV27
CASSPIRKTAPTWGYTF
>TRBJ2-3|TRBV4-1
CASSPDLRGPLLYTDTQYF
>TRBJ1-3|TRBV2
CATSSGGGVGNTIYF
>TRBJ2-3|TRBV12-3/TRBV12-4
CASSPLVFGDTQYF
>TRBJ2-3|TRBV4-1
CASSQHPRQEKTTDTQYF
>TRBJ1-4|TRBV2
CASKQGVRYIDEKLFF
>TRBJ2-7|TRBV7-2
CASSLGLGGYEQYF
>TRBJ2-1|TRBV10-3
CAISDLAGGPGEQFF
>TRBJ2-7|TRBV15
CATSDRRGFYEQYF
>TRBJ2-7|TRBV27
CASSLSLFSAYEQYF
>TRBJ1-4|TRBV15
CATSSAPGQGGPFSQLFF
>TRBJ2-5|TRBV13
CASSSYQGVQETQYF
>TRBJ2-7|TRBV3-1
CATSFGGSSYEQYF
>TRBJ1-1|TRBV19
CASSTEGRNTEAFF
>TRBJ1-1|TRBV20-1
CSARDADGSLQSTEAFF
>TRBJ1-2|TRBV2
CASINQSGGGYTF
>TRBJ2-7|TRBV27
CASSFKGQGAHEQYF
>TRBJ2-5|TRBV5-1
CASSRGPTGPLGFQQETQYF
>TRBJ2-1|TRBV6-5
CASSYSGRANEQFF
>TRBJ1-5|TRBV6-4
CASSEGQGNQPQHF
>TRBJ2-7|TRBV6-1
CASAPDVSSYEQYF
>TRBJ2-3|TRBV10-3
CAISESLSGTSTDTQYF
>TRBJ2-7|TRBV4-1
CASSHPEGGWQYF
>TRBJ2-1|TRBV5-6
CASSLETGGSYNEQFF